A selection of T cell receptor beta chains follows, all from one sample in a study of OX40 agonist ivuxolimab in advanced cancers. Only in-frame clones appear in the TCRdb table, and some are missing; sequencing was by immunoSEQ multiplex PCR. The table shows 15,000 to 20,000 clones, with 65% to 85% occurring only once. Here the sequenced sample was CD4+ or CD8+ T cells sorted from blood, taken in a trial of the OX40 agonist ivuxolimab. Receptors originate from an adult with an advanced solid tumor such as melanoma, head and neck, liver or kidney cancer. CDR3s include the opening cysteine and the closing phenylalanine or tryptophan. A D gene is named only where the DNA matches it firmly. Size values are once, few and many counts, or a class for expanded clones, and some rows have none.

v_call	clone_size	d_call	j_call	cdr3_aa	cdr3_nt
TRBV4-1	NA	TRBD2	TRBJ2-7	CASRPGLESYEQYF	TGCGCCAGCAGGCCGGGACTAGAGTCCTACGAGCAGTACTTC
TRBV27	NA	NA	TRBJ1-4	CASSPTTDDNEKLFF	TGTGCCAGCAGTCCAACGACAGACGATAATGAAAAACTGTTTTTT
TRBV4-3	NA	TRBD1	TRBJ1-1	CASSRDSGGNTEAFF	TGCGCCAGCAGCCGGGACAGTGGGGGGAACACTGAAGCTTTCTTT
TRBV4-1	NA	TRBD1	TRBJ1-1	CASSHSRGLNTEAFF	TGCGCCAGCAGCCACTCGAGGGGGCTGAACACTGAAGCTTTCTTT
TRBV7-9	NA	NA	TRBJ2-3	CASSSSSGVTDTQYF	TGTGCCAGCAGCTCCTCTTCCGGAGTCACAGATACGCAGTATTTT
TRBV15	NA	NA	TRBJ1-2	CATSRDKGTGYTF	TGTGCCACCAGCAGAGATAAGGGAACCGGCTACACCTTC
TRBV19	NA	NA	TRBJ2-1	CASSILAGNNEQFF	TGTGCCAGTAGTATTCTGGCGGGGAACAATGAGCAGTTCTTC
TRBV5-6	once	NA	TRBJ2-7	CASSWRVYEQYF	TGTGCCAGCAGTTGGAGGGTGTACGAGCAGTACTTC
TRBV9	NA	NA	TRBJ2-2	CASSALWDQNTGELFF	TGTGCCAGCAGCGCACTTTGGGACCAGAACACCGGGGAGCTGTTTTTT
TRBV10-3	NA	NA	TRBJ1-1	CAIGGNTEAFF	TGTGCCATCGGGGGGAACACTGAAGCTTTCTTT
TRBV7-9	medium-sized	NA	TRBJ2-7	CASSSFTYEQYF	TGTGCCAGCAGCTCATTTACCTACGAGCAGTACTTC
TRBV20-1	NA	NA	TRBJ2-5	CSAYQETQYF	TGCAGTGCTTACCAAGAGACCCAGTACTTC
TRBV13	NA	NA	TRBJ1-5	CASSSGDQPQHF	TGTGCCAGCAGCTCGGGAGATCAGCCCCAGCATTTT
TRBV6-5	few	NA	TRBJ1-2	CASREQKANYGYTF	TGTGCCAGCAGAGAACAGAAAGCTAACTATGGCTACACCTTC